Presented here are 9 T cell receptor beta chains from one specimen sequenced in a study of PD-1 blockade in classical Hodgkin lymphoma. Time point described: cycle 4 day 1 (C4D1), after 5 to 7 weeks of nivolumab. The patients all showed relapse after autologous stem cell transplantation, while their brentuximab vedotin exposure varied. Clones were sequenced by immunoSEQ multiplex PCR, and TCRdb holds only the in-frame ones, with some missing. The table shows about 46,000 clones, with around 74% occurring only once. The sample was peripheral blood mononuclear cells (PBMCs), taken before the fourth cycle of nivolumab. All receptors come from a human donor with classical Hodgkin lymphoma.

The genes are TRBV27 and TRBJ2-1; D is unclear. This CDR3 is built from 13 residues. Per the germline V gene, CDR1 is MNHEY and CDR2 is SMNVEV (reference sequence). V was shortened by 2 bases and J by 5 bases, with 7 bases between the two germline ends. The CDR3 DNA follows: TGTGCCAGCAGTTTAAACTACCACAATGAGCAGTTCTTC. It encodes CASSLNYHNEQFF.

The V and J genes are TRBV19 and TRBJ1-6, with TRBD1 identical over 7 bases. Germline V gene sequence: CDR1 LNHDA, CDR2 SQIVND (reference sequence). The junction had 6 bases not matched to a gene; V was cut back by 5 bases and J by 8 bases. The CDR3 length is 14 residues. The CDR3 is CASSLNRGHSPLHF. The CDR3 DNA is TGTGCCAGTAGTTTAAACAGGGGTCATTCACCCCTCCACTTT. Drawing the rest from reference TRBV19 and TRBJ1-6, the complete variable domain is DGGITQSPKYLFRKEGQNVTLSCEQNLNHDAMYWYRQDPGQGLRLIYYSQIVNDFQKGDIAEGYSVSREKKESFPLTVTSAQKNPTAFYLCASSLNRGHSPLHFGNGTRLTVT.

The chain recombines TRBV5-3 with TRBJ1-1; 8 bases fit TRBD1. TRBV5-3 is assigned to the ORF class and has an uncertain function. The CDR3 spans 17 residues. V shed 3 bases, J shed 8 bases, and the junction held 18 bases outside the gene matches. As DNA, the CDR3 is TGTGCCAGAAGCTCCCGGGCGGGTCAGGGGGCGCGGGGGGAAGCTTTCTTT. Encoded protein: CARSSRAGQGARGEAFF.

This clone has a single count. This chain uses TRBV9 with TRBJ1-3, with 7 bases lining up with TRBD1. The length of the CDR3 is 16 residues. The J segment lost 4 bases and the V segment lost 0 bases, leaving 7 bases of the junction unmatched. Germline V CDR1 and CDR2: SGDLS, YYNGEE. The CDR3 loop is CASSVAYGTVGNTIYF. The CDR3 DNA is TGTGCCAGCAGCGTAGCCTATGGGACAGTAGGAAACACCATATATTTT.

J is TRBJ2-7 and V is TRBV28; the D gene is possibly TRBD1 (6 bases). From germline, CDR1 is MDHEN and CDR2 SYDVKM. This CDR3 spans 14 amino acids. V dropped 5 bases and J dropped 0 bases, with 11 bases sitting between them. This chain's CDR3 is CASSPGQNSYEQYF. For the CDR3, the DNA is TGTGCCAGCAGTCCCGGACAGAACTCCTACGAGCAGTACTTC.

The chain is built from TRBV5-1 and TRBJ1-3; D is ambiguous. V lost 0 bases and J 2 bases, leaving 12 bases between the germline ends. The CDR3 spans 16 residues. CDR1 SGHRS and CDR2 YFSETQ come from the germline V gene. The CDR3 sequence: CASSLAGARTGNTIYF. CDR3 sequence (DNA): TGCGCCAGCAGCTTGGCTGGTGCCCGAACTGGAAACACCATATATTTT. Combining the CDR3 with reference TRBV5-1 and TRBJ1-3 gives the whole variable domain KAGVTQTPRYLIKTRGQQVTLSCSPISGHRSVSWYQQTPGQGLQFLFEYFSETQRNKGNFPGRFSGRQFSNSRSEMNVSTLELGDSALYLCASSLAGARTGNTIYFGEGSWLTVV.

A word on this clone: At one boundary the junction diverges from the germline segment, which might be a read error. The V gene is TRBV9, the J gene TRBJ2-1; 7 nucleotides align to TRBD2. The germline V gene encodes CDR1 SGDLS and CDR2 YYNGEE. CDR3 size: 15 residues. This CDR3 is CASSVEGGSYSEQFF. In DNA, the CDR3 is TGTGCCAGCAGCGTAGAGGGCGGGAGCTACAGTGAGCAGTTCTTC.

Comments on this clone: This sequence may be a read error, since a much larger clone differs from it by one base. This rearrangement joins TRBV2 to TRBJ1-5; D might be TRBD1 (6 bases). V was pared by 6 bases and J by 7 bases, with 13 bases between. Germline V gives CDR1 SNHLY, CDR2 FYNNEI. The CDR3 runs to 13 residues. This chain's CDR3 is CASSVQGRQPQHF. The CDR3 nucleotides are TGTGCCAGCAGCGTACAGGGTAGACAGCCCCAGCATTTT.

The CDR3 loop is CASSIPGTGLKQYF. The CDR3 DNA reads TGTGCCAGTAGTATACCAGGGACAGGGCTTAAGCAGTACTTC. The chain combines TRBV19 with TRBJ2-7; 9 nucleotides align to TRBD1. The CDR3 runs 14 residues. The J segment lost 8 bases and the V segment lost 2 bases, leaving 7 bases of the junction unmatched. Germline CDR1 is LNHDA and CDR2 is SQIVND (reference sequence).